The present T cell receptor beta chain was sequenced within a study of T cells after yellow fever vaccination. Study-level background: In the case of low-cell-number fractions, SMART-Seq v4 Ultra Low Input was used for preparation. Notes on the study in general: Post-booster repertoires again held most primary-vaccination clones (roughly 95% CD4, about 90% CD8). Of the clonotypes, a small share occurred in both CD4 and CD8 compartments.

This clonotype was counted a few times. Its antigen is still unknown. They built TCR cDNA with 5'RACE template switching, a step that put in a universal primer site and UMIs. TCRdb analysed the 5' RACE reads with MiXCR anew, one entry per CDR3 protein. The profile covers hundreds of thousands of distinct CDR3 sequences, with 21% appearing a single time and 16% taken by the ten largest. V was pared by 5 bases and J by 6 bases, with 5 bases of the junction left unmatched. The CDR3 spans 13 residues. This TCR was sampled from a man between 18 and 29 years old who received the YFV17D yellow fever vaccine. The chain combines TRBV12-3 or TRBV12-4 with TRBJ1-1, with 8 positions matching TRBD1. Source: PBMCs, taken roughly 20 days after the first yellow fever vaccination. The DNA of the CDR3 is TGTGCCAGCAGTCCCCGACAGGGGTCTGAAGCTTTCTTT. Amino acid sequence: CASSPRQGSEAFF.